These T cell receptor beta chains were read from a single sample in a study of cytomegalovirus exposure and HLA in healthy donors. Clones were sequenced by immunoSEQ multiplex PCR, and TCRdb holds only the in-frame ones, with some missing. Found here are more than 150,000 clones, around 85% of them singletons; the top ten hold roughly 6.3%. Sequenced input: PBMCs. The receptors here all came from a man aged 40-55 years in good health and CMV-seropositive. CDR3s include the opening cysteine and the closing phenylalanine or tryptophan. Each record gives: D gene, J gene, clone size, V gene, CDR3 length, CDR3 protein, CDR3 DNA. D genes are given only for firm matches. Clone size appears in some rows only: once, few, many, or a class for an expanded clone.

d_call: -; j_call: TRBJ2-2; clone_size: -; v_call: TRBV10-1; cdr3_length: 14; cdr3_aa: CASSESPNTGELFF; cdr3_nt: TGCGCCAGCAGTGAAAGCCCAAACACCGGGGAGCTGTTTTTT
d_call: -; j_call: TRBJ1-2; clone_size: once; v_call: TRBV7-9; cdr3_length: 15; cdr3_aa: CASSLGRESNYGYTF; cdr3_nt: TGTGCCAGCAGCTTGGGTAGGGAGTCTAACTATGGCTACACCTTC
d_call: -; j_call: TRBJ2-5; clone_size: once; v_call: TRBV9; cdr3_length: 14; cdr3_aa: CASSGQLSAETQYF; cdr3_nt: TGTGCCAGCAGCGGCCAGTTGAGCGCGGAGACCCAGTACTTC
d_call: -; j_call: TRBJ2-7; clone_size: -; v_call: TRBV7-8; cdr3_length: 14; cdr3_aa: CASSHADTLYEQYF; cdr3_nt: TGTGCCAGCAGCCATGCGGACACCCTCTACGAGCAGTACTTC
d_call: -; j_call: TRBJ2-3; clone_size: once; v_call: TRBV29-1; cdr3_length: 14; cdr3_aa: CSVPEGTSTDTQYF; cdr3_nt: TGCAGCGTCCCGGAGGGGACGAGCACAGATACGCAGTATTTT
d_call: -; j_call: TRBJ2-3; clone_size: -; v_call: TRBV9; cdr3_length: 14; cdr3_aa: CASSVQQGTDTQYF; cdr3_nt: TGTGCCAGCAGCGTCCAGCAGGGGACAGATACGCAGTATTTT
d_call: -; j_call: TRBJ1-1; clone_size: few; v_call: TRBV7-9; cdr3_length: 13; cdr3_aa: CASSLSGNTEAFF; cdr3_nt: TGTGCCAGCAGCTTGTCAGGGAACACTGAAGCTTTCTTT
d_call: -; j_call: TRBJ1-2; clone_size: few; v_call: TRBV5-6; cdr3_length: 12; cdr3_aa: CASSLVGGGYTF; cdr3_nt: TGTGCCAGCAGCTTAGTCGGGGGTGGCTACACCTTC
d_call: -; j_call: TRBJ1-3; clone_size: -; v_call: TRBV7-2; cdr3_length: 14; cdr3_aa: CASSSLGAGNTIYF; cdr3_nt: TGTGCCAGCAGCTCCTTAGGGGCTGGAAACACCATATATTTT
d_call: TRBD1; j_call: TRBJ2-5; clone_size: once; v_call: TRBV5-1; cdr3_length: 15; cdr3_aa: CASSPTTGSQETQYF; cdr3_nt: TGCGCCAGCAGCCCGACGACAGGGAGCCAAGAGACCCAGTACTTC
d_call: -; j_call: TRBJ2-3; clone_size: -; v_call: TRBV7-7; cdr3_length: 13; cdr3_aa: CASSLSRTDTQYF; cdr3_nt: TGTGCTAGCAGCTTGAGCCGCACAGATACGCAGTATTTT
d_call: TRBD1; j_call: TRBJ2-1; clone_size: -; v_call: TRBV5-1; cdr3_length: 15; cdr3_aa: CASSLGQGSYNEQFF; cdr3_nt: TGCGCCAGCAGCCTCGGACAGGGGTCCTACAATGAGCAGTTCTTC
d_call: TRBD1; j_call: TRBJ1-5; clone_size: -; v_call: TRBV10-2; cdr3_length: 16; cdr3_aa: CASSEPDRARNQPQHF; cdr3_nt: TGCGCCAGCAGTGAGCCTGACAGGGCGCGCAATCAGCCCCAGCATTTT
d_call: -; j_call: TRBJ1-4; clone_size: -; v_call: TRBV5-4; cdr3_length: 15; cdr3_aa: CASSLDLGPNEKLFF; cdr3_nt: TGTGCCAGCAGCTTGGATCTGGGGCCTAATGAAAAACTGTTTTTT
d_call: TRBD1; j_call: TRBJ2-3; clone_size: -; v_call: TRBV28; cdr3_length: 16; cdr3_aa: CASSLPPDRASDTQYF; cdr3_nt: TGTGCCAGCAGTCTGCCACCTGACAGGGCCTCGGATACGCAGTATTTT
d_call: -; j_call: TRBJ2-5; clone_size: -; v_call: TRBV19; cdr3_length: 13; cdr3_aa: CASSMNSQETQYF; cdr3_nt: TGTGCCAGTAGTATGAACAGCCAAGAGACCCAGTACTTC
d_call: -; j_call: TRBJ1-5; clone_size: -; v_call: TRBV27; cdr3_length: 13; cdr3_aa: CASSLGHNQPQHF; cdr3_nt: TGTGCCAGCAGTCTGGGGCACAATCAGCCCCAGCATTTT